What follows are 32 T cell receptor beta chains derived from one specimen sequenced in a study of shared clonotypes between healthy human individuals (TCRdb year 2020). Preparation of the library involved the immunoSEQ multiplex PCR assay. TCRdb provides this immuneACCESS table in a form limited to in-frame rearrangements. Some clones are lacking; in checked studies, under half of them reflect an unresolved V gene, and why the rest are absent is not known. The sample has about 490,000 clones on record, 81% of them singletons. The ten largest clonotypes hold about 12% of the sample. Sequenced: PBMCs. The receptors stem from a woman aged 40 to 50 in good health. Some clones in this sample may be carry-over from other donors' samples.

The chain is built from TRBV10-1 and TRBJ2-3, with 8 positions matching TRBD2. The CDR3 sequence is 16 residues long. The trim removed 4 bases at V and 6 bases at J, leaving 12 bases unmatched. Germline CDR1 is WNHNN and CDR2 is SYGVQD (reference sequence). In DNA, the CDR3 is TGCGCCAGCAGTGGACAAAGGACTAGCTACGCGGATACGCAGTATTTT. Encoded protein: CASSGQRTSYADTQYF.

Of note for this clone: This likely traces to a read error, being one base from a far larger clone. The sample holds other DNA sequences that translate to the same CDR3. The V gene is TRBV28, the J gene TRBJ2-7, with D tentatively TRBD1 or TRBD2 (6 bases each). In germline, CDR1 is MDHEN, CDR2 SYDVKM. Trimming took off 6 bases at V and 7 bases at J, with 16 bases between the two ends. The CDR3 loop spans 13 amino acids. CDR3 nucleotides: TGTGCCAGCAGCTACCCGCAGGGGAGGGAGCAGTACTTC. This codes for CASSYPQGREQYF.

Only a few counts were recorded for this clone. This chain uses TRBV6-1 with TRBJ2-7; 9 positions match TRBD1. V trimming: 4 bases; J trimming: 7 bases; junction bases outside the gene matches: 8. CDR1 and CDR2 (germline): MNHNS, SASEGT. The CDR3 runs to 14 residues. This chain's CDR3 is CASSGGTGPGEQYF. In nucleotides, the CDR3 is TGTGCCAGCAGTGGAGGGACAGGGCCGGGGGAGCAGTACTTC.

The rearrangement joins TRBV7-8 to TRBJ2-7; D unclear. The CDR3 is made up of 16 amino acids. Germline V lookup: CDR1 SGHVS, CDR2 FQNEAQ. The V and J ends lost 5 bases and 3 bases respectively, with 20 bases between them. CDR3 sequence reads: CASSADRPVVLYEQYF. CDR3 in DNA: TGTGCCAGCAGCGCCGACCGCCCTGTAGTTCTCTACGAGCAGTACTTC.

The chain employs TRBV9 and TRBJ1-2, with D perhaps TRBD1 (5 bases). The CDR3 is made up of 14 amino acids. Germline V gives CDR1 SGDLS, CDR2 YYNGEE. V was clipped by 0 bases and J by 2 bases, with 8 bases between them. The CDR3 DNA sequence: TGTGCCAGCAGCGTAGATGGGACCAACTATGGCTACACCTTC. Its protein is CASSVDGTNYGYTF.

This clone was recorded once. The genes are TRBV6-5 and TRBJ1-1; 7 nucleotides agree with TRBD1. The J segment lost 9 bases and the V segment lost 8 bases, leaving 12 bases of the junction unmatched. The germline CDR1 and CDR2 sequences are MNHEY and SVGAGI. The CDR3 totals 13 residues. The CDR3 region is CASFKQGSNQAFF. CDR3 nucleotides: TGTGCCAGCTTTAAACAGGGGAGTAATCAAGCTTTCTTT.

With respect to this clone: Only one base separates this from a far larger clonotype, so it likely reflects a read error. The same CDR3 also results from other DNA sequences found in this sample. V usage is TRBV29-1 and J usage is TRBJ2-2; TRBD1 is a possible D gene (6 bases). The CDR3 has 14 amino acids. The germline gives CDR1 SQVTM, CDR2 ANQGSEA. DNA of the CDR3: TGCAGCGGGGACGGGACACCGAACACCGGGGAGCTATTTTTT. It encodes CSGDGTPNTGELFF.

With respect to this clone: A single base is all that separates this from a far larger clone, so a read error is likely. This CDR3 is also generated by other DNA sequences in the sample. The J gene is TRBJ2-6, the V gene TRBV28, with D possibly TRBD1 on 5 matching bases. CDR3 size: 14 residues. The V gene's germline CDR1 is MDHEN and CDR2 SYDVKM. The CDR3 protein is CAVQETSGANVLTF. The CDR3 bases are TGTGCCGTACAGGAGACTTCTGGTGCCAACGTCCTGACTTTC.

The table lists this clone with a few counts. The chain uses TRBV5-6 and TRBJ2-1; 13 bases fit TRBD2. V dropped 3 bases and J dropped 4; count of bases not matched to a gene: 7. Germline lookup yields CDR1 SGHDT and CDR2 YYEEEE. This CDR3 comprises 17 residues. The CDR3 loop reads CASSWYRGLAGYNEQFF. The CDR3 region has the DNA TGTGCCAGCAGCTGGTACAGGGGACTAGCGGGGTACAATGAGCAGTTCTTC.

This sequence joins TRBV2 and TRBJ2-1; a possible D gene is TRBD1 (6 bases). Trimming cost V 8 bases and J 5 bases, with 19 bases left between them. The V gene's germline CDR1 is SNHLY and CDR2 FYNNEI. This CDR3 region has 15 residues. In DNA, the CDR3 is TGTGCCAGCGGGGTTGGGGCTAGGGGGAACAATGAGCAGTTCTTC. It specifies CASGVGARGNNEQFF.

This chain links TRBV5-1 with TRBJ2-1; a weak D match, TRBD2 (6 bases). The CDR3 spans 15 residues. Germline V gene data show CDR1 as SGHRS and CDR2 as YFSETQ. With 4 bases removed from V and 4 bases from J, the gap between germline ends came to 15 bases. The CDR3 protein is CASSRGMGTYNEQFF. The CDR3 DNA follows: TGCGCCAGCAGCCGCGGGATGGGGACTTACAATGAGCAGTTCTTC.

Points on this clone: A much larger clone sits a single nucleotide away, making a read error possible. The J gene is TRBJ2-5, the V gene TRBV28; 8 positions match TRBD1. Germline assignment: CDR1 MDHEN and CDR2 SYDVKM. The CDR3 is made up of 14 amino acids. The CDR3 loop reads CAISGPTGVETQYF. The CDR3 DNA reads TGTGCCATCAGTGGCCCGACAGGGGTAGAGACCCAGTACTTC.

The gene calls are TRBV28 and TRBJ2-3, with 7 bases identical to TRBD2. Germline V gene data show CDR1 as MDHEN and CDR2 as SYDVKM. The CDR3 contains 14 residues. The V segment lost 6 bases and the J segment 5 bases; nucleotides outside the gene matches: 8. This CDR3 is CASSQAGWGDTQYF. For the CDR3, the DNA is TGTGCCAGCAGCCAAGCGGGATGGGGAGATACGCAGTATTTT.

The chain is built from TRBV2 and TRBJ2-2, with TRBD2 as a possible D gene (5 bases). The CDR3 has 13 amino acids. V dropped 7 bases and J dropped 3 bases, with 9 bases sitting between them. The germline V gene encodes CDR1 SNHLY and CDR2 FYNNEI. CDR3 loop: CASTRGYTGELFF. CDR3 nucleotides: TGTGCCAGCACTCGAGGGTACACCGGGGAGCTGTTTTTT.

V usage is TRBV9 and J usage is TRBJ2-1, with D possibly being TRBD2 (5 bases). The ends were cut back, 3 bases at V and 4 bases at J, with 8 bases in the middle. Germline V gene sequence: CDR1 SGDLS, CDR2 YYNGEE. The CDR3 is made up of 13 amino acids. CDR3: CASSADSYNEQFF. The CDR3 nucleotides read TGTGCCAGCAGCGCGGACTCTTACAATGAGCAGTTCTTC.

The CDR3 is CASSQTRTGYNQPQHF. The CDR3 DNA reads as TGTGCCAGCAGCCAAACCCGGACAGGGTACAATCAGCCCCAGCATTTT. The chain carries TRBV28 and TRBJ1-5, with 8 bases identical to TRBD1. Germline V gene lookup returns CDR1 MDHEN and CDR2 SYDVKM. The CDR3 covers 16 residues. The J segment lost 3 bases and the V segment lost 6 bases, leaving 10 bases of the junction unmatched.

This clone showed up just a few times. This may arise from a read error, as a much more abundant clone is one base away. Other DNA variants within this sample encode the same CDR3. The CDR3 coding sequence is TGTGCCAGCAGCTTAGCGCCGGGAGTCGGAGAGACCCAGTACTTC. As protein: CASSLAPGVGETQYF. V and J are TRBV7-6 and TRBJ2-5; D possibly corresponds to TRBD2 (6 bases). Trimming left V 0 bases short and J 4 bases short, with 12 bases between. The CDR3 is made up of 15 amino acids. Germline V CDR1 and CDR2: SGHVS, FNYEAQ.

V is TRBV28 and J is TRBJ1-1; D unclear. V lost 6 bases to trimming and J lost 1 base, with 12 bases between them. Per germline, CDR1 MDHEN and CDR2 SYDVKM. This CDR3 is 14 amino acids long. The CDR3 DNA sequence: TGTGCCAGCAGATCCGAGACACCGAACACTGAAGCTTTCTTT. Residues: CASRSETPNTEAFF.

V gene TRBV7-3 combines with J gene TRBJ2-2, with D unresolved. Germline V gene lookup returns CDR1 SGHTA and CDR2 FQGTGA. Between the trimmed V and J ends, which lost 0 bases and 3 bases, there was a span of 5 bases. The CDR3 has 14 residues. The CDR3 loop is CASSLTLDTGELFF. The CDR3 nucleotides read TGTGCCAGCAGCTTAACGTTAGACACCGGGGAGCTGTTTTTT. Full variable domain (missing parts from reference TRBV7-3 and TRBJ2-2): GAGVSQTPSNKVTEKGKYVELRCDPISGHTALYWYRQSLGQGPEFLIYFQGTGAADDSGLPNDRFFAVRPEGSVSTLKIQRTERGDSAVYLCASSLTLDTGELFFGEGSRLTVL.

About this clone: A read error is the likely source, as a far larger clone sits one nucleotide away. The chain links TRBV15 to TRBJ1-2; D is perhaps TRBD1 (5 bases). The CDR3 has 16 residues. Per germline, CDR1 LNHNV and CDR2 YYDKDF (reference sequence). The CDR3 reads CATIRDSFSREHGYTF. CDR3 in DNA: TGTGCCACCATCAGAGATTCTTTTTCCAGGGAGCATGGCTACACCTTC. The variable domain in full, completed from reference TRBV15 and TRBJ1-2, reads DAMVIQNPRYQVTQFGKPVTLSCSQTLNHNVMYWYQQKSSQAPKLLFHYYDKDFNNEADTPDNFQSRRPNTSFCFLDIRSPGLGDTAMYLCATIRDSFSREHGYTFGSGTRLTVV.

For this clone: A read error is the likely source, as a far larger clone sits one nucleotide away. The rearrangement links TRBV28 to TRBJ1-1; no definite D call. Between the trimmed V and J ends, which lost 5 bases and 3 bases, there was a span of 10 bases. CDR1 and CDR2 (germline): MDHEN, SYDVKM. The CDR3 loop spans 13 amino acids. This chain's CDR3 is CASSPGFDTEAFF. In nucleotides, the CDR3 is TGTGCCAGCAGTCCCGGGTTTGACACTGAAGCTTTCTTT.

V is TRBV7-8 and J is TRBJ2-1; 10 nucleotides match TRBD2. Germline assignment: CDR1 SGHVS and CDR2 FQNEAQ. The length of the CDR3 is 16 residues. V gave up 5 bases and J gave up 5 bases; unmatched junction bases: 9. The CDR3 DNA reads as TGTGCCAGCAGCCACGAGACTAGCGGGCTTAACAATGAGCAGTTCTTC. Translated, it gives CASSHETSGLNNEQFF.

The chain uses TRBV5-1 and TRBJ2-1; D remains ambiguous. The V end was cut by 2 bases, the J end by 4 bases, with 16 bases between. This CDR3 region has 16 residues. From germline, CDR1 is SGHRS and CDR2 YFSETQ. CDR3 nucleotide sequence: TGCGCCAGCAGCTTAACGACGTCAACCGCGTACAATGAGCAGTTCTTC. Amino acids: CASSLTTSTAYNEQFF.

This clone was seen just once. The chain is built from TRBV15 and TRBJ2-5, with D tentatively TRBD1 or TRBD2 (5 bases each). The CDR3 is 16 residues long. Germline assignment: CDR1 LNHNV and CDR2 YYDKDF (reference sequence). V was pared by 0 bases and J by 3 bases, with 14 bases between. In DNA, the CDR3 is TGTGCCACCAGCAGAGATGGGGGACGGTTTGAAGAGACCCAGTACTTC. This encodes CATSRDGGRFEETQYF.

This chain joins TRBV7-2 and TRBJ2-7, with D unclear. Germline CDR1 and CDR2: SGHTA and FQGNSA. Trimming shortened V by 5 bases and J by 3 bases, and 11 bases separated the two germline ends. The CDR3 is 13 amino acids. In nucleotides, the CDR3 is TGTGCCAGCAGCACAAGACCGAACTACGAGCAGTACTTC. It is translated as CASSTRPNYEQYF.

The chain combines TRBV5-4 with TRBJ2-1; D is possibly TRBD2 (7 bases). CDR3 length equals 17 residues. The germline V gene has CDR1 SGHNT and CDR2 YYREEE (reference sequence). V was trimmed by 4 bases and J by 2 bases, leaving 19 bases between them. In DNA form, the CDR3 reads TGTGCCAGCAGCCCCGGTACGGGGGGCGGCGCCTACAATGAGCAGTTCTTC. Protein sequence: CASSPGTGGGAYNEQFF.

This sequence joins TRBV5-8 and TRBJ2-1; TRBD2 matches 9 bases. Germline V lookup: CDR1 SGHTS, CDR2 YDEGEE. CDR3 length equals 15 residues. The ends lost 4 bases at V and 3 bases at J; junction bases unmatched: 5. CDR3 residues: CASSQLAGDYNEQFF. The CDR3 region has the DNA TGTGCCAGCAGCCAGTTAGCGGGAGACTACAATGAGCAGTTCTTC.

As for this clone: A much larger clone is a single base away; this may be a read error. At the DNA level, this CDR3 is encoded by other sequences in the same sample as well. The rearrangement joins TRBV7-2 to TRBJ1-3; weak D call: TRBD1 (6 bases). The CDR3 contains 16 residues. Per the germline V gene, CDR1 is SGHTA and CDR2 is FQGNSA. CDR3 DNA: TGTGCCAGCAGCATCGACAGGACCCTCTCTGGAAACACAATATATTTT. Amino acid sequence: CASSIDRTLSGNTIYF. Based on the CDR3 plus reference TRBV7-2 and TRBJ1-3, the full variable domain is GAGVSQSPSNKVTEKGKDVELRCDPISGHTALYWYRQSLGQGLEFLIYFQGNSAPDKSGLPSDRFSAERTGGSVSTLTIQRTQQEDSAVYLCASSIDRTLSGNTIYFGEGSWLTVV.

The chain is built from TRBV13 and TRBJ2-1; 8 bases are shared with TRBD2. Germline-derived CDR1 and CDR2 are PRHDT and FYEKMQ (reference sequence). The CDR3 has 15 amino acids. V lost 1 base to trimming and J lost 9 bases; unmatched junction nucleotides: 8. CDR3 nucleotides: TGTGCCAGCAGCTTAGAAGTCGGACTAGCTATTGAGCAGTTCTTC. This codes for CASSLEVGLAIEQFF.

V usage is TRBV11-3 and J usage is TRBJ2-7; D perhaps matches TRBD1 (6 bases). Looked up from germline, CDR1 is SGHNT and CDR2 is YENEEA. Between the trimmed V and J ends, which lost 1 base and 0 bases, there was a span of 10 bases. The CDR3 has 15 residues. The CDR3 sequence is CASSLGTASSYEQYF. DNA for the CDR3: TGTGCCAGCAGCTTAGGGACAGCGAGCTCCTACGAGCAGTACTTC.

This clone was picked up one time. A much larger clone differs from this one at a single base, so this may be a read error. V is TRBV11-3 and J is TRBJ1-1; D gene uncertain. CDR1 and CDR2 from the germline V gene are SGHNT and YENEEA. V was trimmed by 1 base and J by 1 base, leaving 7 bases between them. This CDR3 has 14 residues. The CDR3 loop is CASSLGGGNTEAFF. CDR3 sequence (DNA): TGTGCCAGCAGCTTAGGAGGCGGGAACACTGAAGCTTTCTTT.

The chain employs TRBV28 and TRBJ2-4; possibly TRBD1 for D (7 bases). Trimming removed 9 bases from V and 4 bases from J, with 16 bases in between. CDR1 and CDR2 from the germline V gene are MDHEN and SYDVKM. The CDR3 runs 14 residues. CDR3 nucleotides: TGTGCCAGTCACCCGACAGGGAGGAAAAACATTCAGTACTTC. This encodes CASHPTGRKNIQYF.